The clone carrying this TCR beta chain was counted only a few times. Its antigen is still unknown. This CDR3 has 15 residues. Germline V gives CDR1 MGHDK, CDR2 SYGVNS. The V end was cut by 3 bases, the J end by 0 bases, with 11 bases between. This entry belongs to a study of cytomegalovirus exposure and HLA in healthy donors. Findings and caveats of the study: For cytomegalovirus status, the classifier reportedly gave diagnoses with high specificity and sensitivity.

The PCR made use of 60 Vbeta and 13 Jbeta primers. The protocol was immunoSEQ multiplex PCR, while the TCRdb copy is restricted to in-frame clones and leaves out a portion. The sample yields approximately 150,000 clones, approximately 82% seen once. Sequencing input: PBMCs. The chain combines TRBV25-1 with TRBJ1-1, with D perhaps TRBD1 (6 bases). This sequence originates from a woman in her forties in good health and CMV-seronegative. The CDR3 spells CASSDGQLMNTEAFF. The CDR3 region has the DNA TGTGCCAGCAGTGATGGACAGCTGATGAACACTGAAGCTTTCTTT.